These T cell receptor beta chains were read from a single sample in a study of neurological immune-mediated disorders. MiXCR was run by TCRdb on the 5' RACE reads, yielding one entry per CDR3 protein. The table shows about 55,000 distinct CDR3 sequences, with about 4% occurring only once. Source material: PBMCs. The receptors come from a man aged 50 or older with multiple sclerosis. The CDR3 runs from the conserved cysteine through the conserved F or W. The order of the fields is J gene, V gene, clone size, D gene, CDR3 protein, CDR3 DNA. The D gene is left open where the match is weak. Where a row states a size, it is once, few, many or the class of an expanded clone; other rows omit it.

TRBJ1-6 TRBV12-3/TRBV12-4 many TRBD1 CASSWTGHNSPLNF TGTGCCAGCAGTTGGACAGGGCATAATTCACCCCTCAACTTT
TRBJ1-5 TRBV7-2 many . CASSQRSGSGQPQHF TGTGCCAGCAGCCAAAGGTCGGGGTCGGGTCAGCCCCAGCATTTT
TRBJ1-1 TRBV21-1 many . CARDTDSTEAFF TGTGCCAGGGACACGGATAGCACTGAAGCTTTCTTT
TRBJ1-1 TRBV19 many . CAGPVIAFF TGTGCCGGCCCGGTTATAGCTTTCTTT
TRBJ1-6 TRBV6-6 many TRBD1 CASRGKDRDNSPLHF TGTGCCAGCAGAGGGAAGGACAGGGATAATTCACCCCTCCACTTT
TRBJ2-3 TRBV10-3 many TRBD1 CAISFGGQGAADTQYF TGTGCCATCAGCTTCGGGGGACAGGGGGCGGCAGATACGCAGTATTTT
TRBJ1-4 TRBV14 . . CASSQGPENNEKLFF TGTGCCAGCAGCCAAGGGCCGGAAAATAATGAAAAACTGTTTTTT
TRBJ2-7 TRBV29-1 many . CSVEESTFGGYEQYF TGCAGCGTTGAGGAGAGTACATTCGGGGGCTACGAGCAGTACTTC
TRBJ2-3 TRBV4-1 many . CASSQEETRGTQYF TGCGCCAGCAGCCAAGAGGAAACTCGTGGTACGCAGTATTTT
TRBJ2-5 TRBV2 many . CASSVGLAEETQYF TGTGCCAGCAGTGTTGGTCTCGCGGAAGAGACCCAGTACTTC
TRBJ1-3 TRBV5-1 few TRBD1 CASSSGQEWPGNTIYF TGCGCCAGCAGCTCAGGACAGGAATGGCCTGGAAACACCATATATTTT
TRBJ2-7 TRBV28 many . CASSSVGISYEQYF TGTGCCAGCAGTTCAGTGGGCATCTCCTACGAGCAGTACTTC
TRBJ2-5 TRBV5-1 many . CASSPVGETQYF TGCGCCAGCAGCCCGGTCGGGGAGACCCAGTACTTC
TRBJ2-7 TRBV12-3/TRBV12-4 few TRBD2 CATLVFGRGTYEQYF TGTGCCACTCTTGTCTTTGGGAGGGGTACCTACGAGCAGTACTTC
TRBJ2-1 TRBV2 many . CASSTTGYEQFF TGTGCCAGCAGTACAACAGGTTACGAGCAGTTCTTC
TRBJ2-7 TRBV11-2 . . CVSSLEKGRTYEQYF TGTGTCAGCAGCTTAGAGAAGGGAAGGACCTACGAGCAGTACTTC
TRBJ2-1 TRBV5-1 few TRBD2 CASSPASGGFNEQFF TGCGCCAGCAGCCCAGCTAGCGGGGGGTTCAATGAGCAGTTCTTC
TRBJ1-1 TRBV7-3 many . CASSLSGNTEAFF TGTGCCAGCAGCTTAAGCGGGAACACTGAAGCTTTCTTT
TRBJ2-4 TRBV2 many . CASRSQRLAKNIQYF TGTGCCAGCAGGTCCCAGCGTCTAGCCAAAAACATTCAGTACTTC
TRBJ1-5 TRBV19 many . CASSMTVTQHF TGTGCCAGTAGTATGACAGTAACCCAGCATTTT
TRBJ2-2 TRBV4-1 many TRBD2 CASSQEGLSGELFF TGCGCCAGCAGCCAAGAGGGACTATCCGGGGAGCTGTTTTTT
TRBJ2-5 TRBV3-1 many TRBD1 CASSPLYLRQGAKETQYF TGTGCCAGCAGCCCACTATATCTAAGACAGGGGGCGAAAGAGACCCAGTACTTC
TRBJ2-7 TRBV3-1 many . CASSPIGGSYEQYF TGTGCCAGCAGCCCGATTGGGGGGTCCTACGAGCAGTACTTC
TRBJ2-7 TRBV6-5 many . CASSRNPDITRDHEQYF TGTGCCAGCAGTCGAAACCCTGATATTACTAGAGACCACGAGCAGTACTTC
TRBJ2-7 TRBV12-3/TRBV12-4 many . CASSTRNMLYEQYF TGTGCCAGCAGTACTCGTAATATGCTATACGAGCAGTACTTC
TRBJ1-1 TRBV7-2 . . CASSLGHSNTEAFF TGTGCCAGCAGCTTAGGACACTCTAACACTGAAGCTTTCTTT
TRBJ1-1 TRBV20-1 . . CSARDADMNTEAFF TGCAGTGCTAGAGACGCAGACATGAACACTGAAGCTTTCTTT
TRBJ2-2 TRBV29-1 many TRBD1 CSVRYRGRDTGELFF TGCAGCGTCCGTTACAGGGGGCGCGACACCGGGGAGCTGTTTTTT
TRBJ2-7 TRBV5-1 many TRBD2 CASSHGLAGGGEQYF TGCGCCAGCAGCCACGGACTAGCGGGAGGGGGCGAGCAGTACTTC
TRBJ2-1 TRBV5-1 few . CASSLALSSAPYNEQFF TGCGCCAGCAGCTTGGCCCTTTCATCGGCCCCCTACAATGAGCAGTTCTTC
TRBJ1-4 TRBV12-3/TRBV12-4 many . CASSFTGLNEKLFF TGTGCCAGCAGTTTTACAGGTCTTAATGAAAAACTGTTTTTT
TRBJ2-1 TRBV28 few TRBD1 CASIDRERYNEQFF TGTGCCAGCATAGACAGGGAGAGGTACAATGAGCAGTTCTTC
TRBJ2-3 TRBV20-1 many TRBD2 CSAGIAGSTDTQYF TGCAGTGCTGGGATAGCGGGGTCCACAGATACGCAGTATTTT
TRBJ2-3 TRBV4-2 many TRBD1 CASSPPDRVSTDTQYF TGTGCCAGCAGCCCCCCGGACAGGGTTAGCACAGATACGCAGTATTTT
TRBJ2-3 TRBV20-1 many . CSARAGPGDTQYF TGCAGTGCTAGAGCGGGCCCCGGAGATACGCAGTATTTT
TRBJ2-7 TRBV5-1 many . CASSHDSASPYEQYF TGCGCCAGCAGCCATGACTCGGCCTCCCCTTACGAGCAGTACTTC
TRBJ1-1 TRBV12-3/TRBV12-4 many . CASSFGGTGTEAFF TGTGCCAGCAGTTTCGGGGGAACGGGCACTGAAGCTTTCTTT
TRBJ2-1 TRBV5-1 many TRBD2 CASSRVGLAGTAYNEQFF TGCGCCAGCAGCCGGGTGGGACTAGCGGGGACCGCTTACAATGAGCAGTTCTTC
TRBJ2-7 TRBV11-3 . . CASSLAGEVFYEQYF TGTGCCAGCAGCTTAGCGGGAGAAGTTTTTTACGAGCAGTACTTC
TRBJ2-7 TRBV9 many . CASSVTGAAYEQYF TGTGCCAGCAGCGTGACCGGGGCTGCCTACGAGCAGTACTTC